This T cell receptor beta chain originates from a study of immune evolution from preneoplasia to lung adenocarcinoma. Points from the study as a whole: Top clone frequencies peaked in normal lung, apparently declining through invasive adenocarcinoma. Later-stage lesions appeared to have more T cells, more diversity, less clonality.

Sequenced by immunoSEQ multiplex PCR; TCRdb stores in-frame clones only, minus some. The sample has some 9,000 clones, 75% to 90% seen once; the top ten hold 2.5% to 3%. Histologic diagnosis was independently verified by two lung pathologists. Premalignant or tumor cells were enriched by macro-dissection after pathologic assessment. CDR1 and CDR2 from the germline V gene are SGHNT and YENEEA. With V trimmed by 8 bases and J by 0 bases, 12 bases remained unmatched. The CDR3 is 16 amino acids. This clone was detected only a few times. No antigen is known for it. The clonotype was recovered from a person aged 70 to 85 with lung adenocarcinoma. Sequences were obtained from FFPE lung adenocarcinoma in situ tissue. The rearrangement links TRBV11-3 to TRBJ2-7; 8 nucleotides align to TRBD1. The CDR3 sequence: CASQKSAGTGSYEQYF. The CDR3 coding sequence is TGTGCCAGCCAAAAGAGCGCCGGGACAGGCTCCTACGAGCAGTACTTC.